This T cell receptor beta chain was profiled in a study of early T cells in non-severe SARS-CoV-2 infection. Study-level information: Chains were not paired, and sequencing was done on bulk RNA from unsorted whole blood. Study-level results: The matching step, a VDJdb search, favored anti-spike CD8 responses and missed private and CD4 specificities.

Separate cDNA molecules each had unique molecular identifiers attached to them. TCRdb ran MiXCR on the 5' RACE reads and lists one entry per CDR3 protein. The sample lists under 65,000 distinct CDR3 sequences; roughly an eighth were seen once. Concerning this clonotype itself: Its target is not known.

This CDR3 is 14 amino acids long. The V end lost 1 base, the J end lost 9 bases, and 10 bases lay between the germline ends. Germline V lookup: CDR1 LGHNA, CDR2 YSLEER. Material: whole blood. This TCR derives from an adult who was a healthcare worker with PCR-confirmed SARS-CoV-2 infection or an uninfected control (not recorded which). The gene calls are TRBV4-3 and TRBJ1-6; no definite D call. The CDR3 region is CASSQGPLGSPLHF. For the CDR3, the DNA is TGCGCCAGCAGCCAAGGGCCCCTGGGTTCACCCCTCCACTTT.